The TCR beta chain under discussion was sequenced for a study of molecular identifiers for immune sequencing clone quantification. Bulk TCR library preparation followed previously described methods with listed TCR primers. TCRdb independently ran MiXCR on the PCR reads; one entry per CDR3 protein. Among 400,000 to 600,000 distinct CDR3 sequences listed, less than 30% were seen once. CDR3 length: 14 residues. CDR1 is SGHNT and CDR2 is YYREEE in the germline V gene (reference sequence). The V and J ends lost 4 bases and 6 bases respectively, with 14 bases between them. Study outcomes and limitations: In CMV-specific effectors, clones above 20 copies held over 99% of molecules; naive, under 1%.

As concerns this clonotype: The antigen remains unidentified.

This TCR was sampled from a human donor in good health. Some libraries in this study had Jurkat cell RNA spiked in. The sample consisted of naive CD8+ T cells from blood, with Jurkat cell RNA spiked in. Subset: FACS-sorted CD8+CD4-CCR7+CD45RA+ naive T cells. The rearrangement joins TRBV5-4 to TRBJ2-1, with D perhaps TRBD2 (6 bases). The CDR3 sequence is CASSSGGAVNEQFF. The CDR3 bases are TGTGCCAGCAGCAGCGGCGGGGCCGTCAATGAGCAGTTCTTC.